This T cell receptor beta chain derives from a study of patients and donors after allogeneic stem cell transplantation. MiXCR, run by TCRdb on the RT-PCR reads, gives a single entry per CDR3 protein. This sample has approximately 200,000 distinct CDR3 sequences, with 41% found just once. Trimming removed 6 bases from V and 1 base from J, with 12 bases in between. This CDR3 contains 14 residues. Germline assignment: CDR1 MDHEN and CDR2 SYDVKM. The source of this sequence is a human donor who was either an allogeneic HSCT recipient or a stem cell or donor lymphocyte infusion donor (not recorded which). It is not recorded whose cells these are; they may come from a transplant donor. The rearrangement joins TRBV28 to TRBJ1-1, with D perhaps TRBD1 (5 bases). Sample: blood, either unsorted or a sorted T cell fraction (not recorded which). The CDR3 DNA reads TGTGCCAGCAGGCAACAGGACCCGAACACTGAAGCTTTCTTT. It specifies CASRQQDPNTEAFF.